The clone carrying this TCR beta chain has just one count. The antigen is unknown. Generated by immunoSEQ multiplex PCR, the TCRdb table keeps only in-frame clones and is missing some. The table shows millions of clones, with over 85% occurring only once. The germline CDR1 and CDR2 sequences are LGHNA and YSLEER. This CDR3 is built from 16 residues. The trim removed 0 bases at V and 5 bases at J, leaving 9 bases unmatched. The sample is drawn from a study of shared clonotypes between healthy human individuals. At the level of the study: For every donor, three CD4 naive, three CD4 memory, two CD8 naive and one CD8 memory plates were used.

The naive CD8 subset, CD45RO-negative cells positively selected for CCR7, excluded terminally differentiated effector memory CD45RA+ cells. Participating donors were healthy, HIV-negative adults free of recent acute infections or vaccinations. All the donors were Caucasian adults who lived in Nashville, Tennessee. Points from the study as a whole: Generally, estimated richness proved larger in naive subsets than it did in memory subsets.

Sequenced sample: naive CD8+ T cells sorted from blood. This receptor was obtained from a man between 18 and 35 years old in good health. This chain joins TRBV4-3 and TRBJ1-1; TRBD1 matches 7 bases. CDR3 sequence (DNA): TGCGCCAGCAGCCAAGATAGGGCCACAGGGGTAACTGAAGCTTTCTTT. It yields the protein CASSQDRATGVTEAFF.